This T cell receptor (beta chain) was sequenced for a study of T-cell reconstitution after alpha-beta-depleted transplantation in children. Construction of the TCRbeta library involved unique molecular identifiers. TCRdb re-called the PCR reads through MiXCR, storing one row per CDR3 protein. In the table there are approximately 640,000 distinct CDR3 sequences, 16% of which are singletons. This CDR3 has 11 residues. V lost 5 bases and J lost 11, with 12 bases in between. There are a few counts of this clonotype. Sequenced material: PBMCs from the stem cell graft donor, taken from the stem cell graft. This TCR came from a human donor who donated a stem cell graft to a child with acute myeloid leukemia. This chain connects TRBV12-3 or TRBV12-4 to TRBJ1-1, with TRBD1 as a possible D gene (5 bases). The CDR3 region is CASSMGLPAFF. CDR3 nucleotide sequence: TGTGCCAGCAGTATGGGACTCCCCGCTTTCTTT.